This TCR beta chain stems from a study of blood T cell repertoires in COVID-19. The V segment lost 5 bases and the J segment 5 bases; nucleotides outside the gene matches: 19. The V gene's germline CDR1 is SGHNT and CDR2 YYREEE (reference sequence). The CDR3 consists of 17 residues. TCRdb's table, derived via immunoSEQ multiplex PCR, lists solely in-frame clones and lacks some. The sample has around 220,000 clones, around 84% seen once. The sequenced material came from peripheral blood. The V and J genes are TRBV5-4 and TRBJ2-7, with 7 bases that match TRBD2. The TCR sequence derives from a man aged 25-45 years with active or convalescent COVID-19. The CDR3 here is CASSPASGDGVFHEQYF. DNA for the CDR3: TGTGCCAGCAGTCCCGCTAGCGGCGATGGGGTATTTCACGAGCAGTACTTC.